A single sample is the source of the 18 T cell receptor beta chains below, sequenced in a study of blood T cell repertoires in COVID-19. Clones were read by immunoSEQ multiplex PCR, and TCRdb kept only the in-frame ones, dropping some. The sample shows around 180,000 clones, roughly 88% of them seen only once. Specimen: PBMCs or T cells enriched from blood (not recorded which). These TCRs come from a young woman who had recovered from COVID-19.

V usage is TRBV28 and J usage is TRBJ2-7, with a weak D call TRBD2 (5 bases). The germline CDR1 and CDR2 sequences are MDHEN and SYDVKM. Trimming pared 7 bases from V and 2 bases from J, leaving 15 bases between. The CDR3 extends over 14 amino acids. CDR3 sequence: CASTREGFAYEQYF. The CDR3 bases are TGTGCCAGCACCCGCGAGGGATTTGCCTACGAGCAGTACTTC.

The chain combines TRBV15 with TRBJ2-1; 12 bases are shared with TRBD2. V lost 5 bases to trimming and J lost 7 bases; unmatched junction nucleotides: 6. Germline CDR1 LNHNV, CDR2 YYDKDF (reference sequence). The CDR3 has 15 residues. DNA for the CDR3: TGTGCCACCAGCGGAGGGACTAGCGGGCGGAATGAGCAGTTCTTC. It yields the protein CATSGGTSGRNEQFF.

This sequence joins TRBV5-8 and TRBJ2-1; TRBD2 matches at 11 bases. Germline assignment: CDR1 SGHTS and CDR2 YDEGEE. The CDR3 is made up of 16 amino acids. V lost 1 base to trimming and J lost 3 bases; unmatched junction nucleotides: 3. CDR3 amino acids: CASSLFGLAGYNEQFF. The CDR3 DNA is TGTGCCAGCAGCTTGTTCGGACTAGCGGGCTACAATGAGCAGTTCTTC.

Here the CDR3 reads CASRLGQTPTDTQYF. Here the CDR3 DNA reads TGTGCCAGCAGACTTGGACAGACGCCGACAGATACGCAGTATTTT. The chain uses TRBV6-6 and TRBJ2-3, with D possibly TRBD1 on 6 matching bases. The CDR3 spans 15 residues. Deletions cut 6 bases from V and 3 bases from J, with 16 bases between. CDR1 is MNHNY, CDR2 SVGAGI, per germline (reference sequence).

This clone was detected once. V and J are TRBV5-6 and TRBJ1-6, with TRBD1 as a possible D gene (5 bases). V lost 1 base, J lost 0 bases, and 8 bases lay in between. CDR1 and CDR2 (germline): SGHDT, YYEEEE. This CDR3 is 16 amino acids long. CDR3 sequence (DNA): TGTGCCAGCAGCTTGCGGGGGGACTCCTATAATTCACCCCTCCACTTT. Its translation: CASSLRGDSYNSPLHF.

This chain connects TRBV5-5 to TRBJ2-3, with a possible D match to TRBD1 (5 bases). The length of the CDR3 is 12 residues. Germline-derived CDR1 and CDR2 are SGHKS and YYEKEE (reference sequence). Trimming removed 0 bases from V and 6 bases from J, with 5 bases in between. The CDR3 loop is CASSLDRDTQYF. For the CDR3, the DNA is TGTGCCAGCAGCTTGGACAGGGATACGCAGTATTTT.

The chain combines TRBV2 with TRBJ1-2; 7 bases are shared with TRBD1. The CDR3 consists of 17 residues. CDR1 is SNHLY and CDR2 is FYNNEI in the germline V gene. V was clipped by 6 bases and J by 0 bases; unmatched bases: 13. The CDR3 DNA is TGTGCCAGCAGAGACACAGCAAGGACAGGAGCTAACTATGGCTACACCTTC. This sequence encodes CASRDTARTGANYGYTF.

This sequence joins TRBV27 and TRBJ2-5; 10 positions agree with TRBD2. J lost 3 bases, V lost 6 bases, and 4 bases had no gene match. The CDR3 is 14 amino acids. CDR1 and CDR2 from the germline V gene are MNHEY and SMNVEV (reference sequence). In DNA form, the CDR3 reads TGTGCCAGCAGGGCTAGCGGGAGAGAAGAGACCCAGTACTTC. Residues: CASRASGREETQYF.

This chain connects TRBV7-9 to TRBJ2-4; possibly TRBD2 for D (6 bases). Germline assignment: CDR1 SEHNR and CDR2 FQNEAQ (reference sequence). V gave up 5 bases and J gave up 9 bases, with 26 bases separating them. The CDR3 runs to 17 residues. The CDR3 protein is CASSPDRGGLLGGIQYF. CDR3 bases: TGTGCCAGCAGCCCAGATAGGGGCGGCTTATTGGGGGGCATTCAGTACTTC.

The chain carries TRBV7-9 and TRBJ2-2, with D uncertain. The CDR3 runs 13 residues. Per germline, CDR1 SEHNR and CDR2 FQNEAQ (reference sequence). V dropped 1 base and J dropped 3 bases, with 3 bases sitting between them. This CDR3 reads CASSLEHTGELFF. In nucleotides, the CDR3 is TGTGCCAGCAGCTTAGAGCACACCGGGGAGCTGTTTTTT.

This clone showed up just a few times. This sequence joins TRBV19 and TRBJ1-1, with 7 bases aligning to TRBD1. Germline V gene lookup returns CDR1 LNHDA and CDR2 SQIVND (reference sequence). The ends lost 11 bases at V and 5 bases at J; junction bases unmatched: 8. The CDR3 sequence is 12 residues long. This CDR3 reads CAAEGADTEAFF. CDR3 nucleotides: TGTGCCGCCGAGGGGGCGGATACTGAAGCTTTCTTT.

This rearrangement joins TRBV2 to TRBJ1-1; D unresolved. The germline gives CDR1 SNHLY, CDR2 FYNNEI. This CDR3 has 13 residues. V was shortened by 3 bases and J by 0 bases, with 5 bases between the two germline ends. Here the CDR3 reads CASSEALNTEAFF. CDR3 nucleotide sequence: TGTGCCAGCAGTGAGGCCCTGAACACTGAAGCTTTCTTT.

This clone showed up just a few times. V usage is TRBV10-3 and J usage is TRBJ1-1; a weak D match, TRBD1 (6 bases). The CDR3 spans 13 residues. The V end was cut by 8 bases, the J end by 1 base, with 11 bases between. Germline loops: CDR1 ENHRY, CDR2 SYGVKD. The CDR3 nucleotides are TGTGCCATCTCGGGGACAAAGAACACTGAAGCTTTCTTT. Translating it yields CAISGTKNTEAFF.

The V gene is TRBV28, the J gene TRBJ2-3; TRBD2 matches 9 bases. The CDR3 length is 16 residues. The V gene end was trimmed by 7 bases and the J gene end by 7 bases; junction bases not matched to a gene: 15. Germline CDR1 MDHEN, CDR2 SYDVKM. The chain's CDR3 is CASNDIWSSGDHTQYF. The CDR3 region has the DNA TGTGCCAGCAATGACATATGGTCTAGCGGGGATCATACGCAGTATTTT.

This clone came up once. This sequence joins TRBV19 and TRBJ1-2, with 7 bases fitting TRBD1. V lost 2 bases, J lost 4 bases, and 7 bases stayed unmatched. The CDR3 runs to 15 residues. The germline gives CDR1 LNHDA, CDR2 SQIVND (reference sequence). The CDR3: CASSIKDRSLYGYTF. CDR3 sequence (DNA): TGTGCCAGTAGTATAAAGGACAGGAGCCTCTATGGCTACACCTTC.

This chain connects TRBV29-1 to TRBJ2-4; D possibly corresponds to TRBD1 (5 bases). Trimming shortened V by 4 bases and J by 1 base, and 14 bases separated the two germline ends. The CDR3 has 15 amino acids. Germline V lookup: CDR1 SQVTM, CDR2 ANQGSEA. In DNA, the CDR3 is TGCAGCGTTGTAGGGGTAGCAATGGCCAAAAACATTCAGTACTTC. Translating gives CSVVGVAMAKNIQYF.

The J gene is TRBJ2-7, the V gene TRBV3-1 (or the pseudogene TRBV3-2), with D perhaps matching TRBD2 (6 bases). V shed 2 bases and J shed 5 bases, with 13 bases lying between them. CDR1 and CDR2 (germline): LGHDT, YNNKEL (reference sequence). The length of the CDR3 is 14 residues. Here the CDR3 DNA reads TGTGCCAGCAGCCAACGGCGGGACCTCAACGAGCAGTACTTC. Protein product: CASSQRRDLNEQYF.

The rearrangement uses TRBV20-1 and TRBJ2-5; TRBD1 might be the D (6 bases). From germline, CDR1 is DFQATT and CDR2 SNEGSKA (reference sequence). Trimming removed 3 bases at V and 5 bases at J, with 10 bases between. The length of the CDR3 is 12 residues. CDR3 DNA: TGCAGTGCTAGTCTCCAGGGGGAGACCCAGTACTTC. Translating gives CSASLQGETQYF.